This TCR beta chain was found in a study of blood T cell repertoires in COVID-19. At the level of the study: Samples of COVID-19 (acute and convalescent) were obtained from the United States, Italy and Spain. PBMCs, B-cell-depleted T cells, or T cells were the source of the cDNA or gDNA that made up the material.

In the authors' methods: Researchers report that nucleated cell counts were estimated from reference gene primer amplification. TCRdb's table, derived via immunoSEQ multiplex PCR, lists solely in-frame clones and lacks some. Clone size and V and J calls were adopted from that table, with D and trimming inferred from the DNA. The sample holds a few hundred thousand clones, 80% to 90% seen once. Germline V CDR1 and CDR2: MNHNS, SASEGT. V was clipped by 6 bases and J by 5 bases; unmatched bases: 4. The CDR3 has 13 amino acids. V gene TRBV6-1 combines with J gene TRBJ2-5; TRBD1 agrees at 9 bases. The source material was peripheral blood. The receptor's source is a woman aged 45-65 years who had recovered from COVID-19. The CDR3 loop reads CASRTGGLETQYF. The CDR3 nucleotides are TGTGCCAGCAGGACAGGGGGATTGGAGACCCAGTACTTC.